This T cell receptor (beta chain) was retrieved from a study of T cell responses to AZD1222 COVID-19 vaccine. Study outcomes and limitations: Only after the peak T cell response were repertoires sampled. Among spike-specific TCRs, nearly half reportedly target unmutated variant regions.

Concerning this clone itself: What it binds is unknown.

V lost 2 bases and J lost 0, with 12 bases in between. CDR3 length equals 16 residues. Germline CDR1 reads MNHNS; CDR2 reads SASEGT. Here immunoSEQ multiplex PCR was the method, and the copy in TCRdb shows in-frame clones only, minus some. The sample yields roughly 100,000 clones, over 90% seen once. This specimen consisted of peripheral blood, obtained on day 0 of AZD1222 vaccination. The rearrangement joins TRBV6-1 to TRBJ2-3; no reliable D call. This clonotype originated in an adult in good health. The CDR3 region is CASSESWRASTDTQYF. The CDR3 region has the DNA TGTGCCAGCAGTGAATCATGGAGAGCTAGCACAGATACGCAGTATTTT.